Below are 18 T cell receptor beta chains sequenced from a single sample in a study of type 1 and type 2 diabetes patients. Amplification started from genomic DNA. Amplification of the beta chain CDR3 used 30 forward and 13 reverse multiplex primers. TCRdb redid the calling of the multiplex PCR reads with MiXCR, one entry per CDR3 protein. The table has more than 250,000 distinct CDR3 sequences, roughly 50% seen once. Specimen: peripheral blood mononuclear cells (PBMCs). The origin of the receptors is a man between 18 and 29 years old with type 2 diabetes.

This clonotype was recorded at least ten times. This chain joins TRBV2 and TRBJ1-5; D gene unclear. V lost 5 bases, J lost 4 bases, and 12 bases lay in between. Germline V gene data show CDR1 as SNHLY and CDR2 as FYNNEI. The CDR3 has 14 amino acids. The CDR3 nucleotides are TGTGCCAGCAGTTTCGCGACGTCTAATCAGCCCCAGCATTTT. It specifies CASSFATSNQPQHF.

The J gene is TRBJ2-2, the V gene TRBV2; D possibly uses TRBD1 or TRBD2 (5 bases each). CDR3 length equals 15 residues. CDR1 and CDR2 from the germline V gene are SNHLY and FYNNEI. Between the trimmed V and J ends, which lost 6 bases and 2 bases, there was a span of 13 bases. The CDR3 nucleotides are TGTGCCAGCAGCGGCCGGGACGGCAACACCGGGGAGCTGTTTTTT. Amino acids: CASSGRDGNTGELFF.

The sample holds a few counts of this clonotype. This chain uses TRBV27 with TRBJ2-7; D is ambiguous. V was clipped by 3 bases and J by 1 base, with 16 bases between them. The CDR3 sequence is 16 residues long. Per the germline V gene, CDR1 is MNHEY and CDR2 is SMNVEV (reference sequence). Written as DNA, the CDR3 is TGTGCCAGCAGTTTGAAGGGCGTAGCTGGTTCCTACGAGCAGTACTTC. Its translation is CASSLKGVAGSYEQYF.

The gene calls are TRBV6-1 and TRBJ2-1; 13 bases are a match to TRBD2. Germline CDR1 MNHNS, CDR2 SASEGT. This CDR3 has 16 residues. The V gene end was trimmed by 6 bases and the J gene end by 7 bases; junction bases not matched to a gene: 9. The CDR3 is CASSTSGGASNNEQFF. The DNA for the CDR3 is TGTGCCAGCAGCACTAGCGGGGGGGCATCAAATAATGAGCAGTTCTTC.

CDR3 bases: TGTGCCAGCAGCAGGGACAGCCCTCCCGGGGAGCTGTTTTTT. It codes for CASSRDSPPGELFF. The chain uses TRBV7-2 and TRBJ2-2; 7 nucleotides match TRBD1. The CDR3 runs 14 residues. Germline trimming cut 5 bases from V and 6 bases from J; bases unmatched to any gene: 6. The germline V gene has CDR1 SGHTA and CDR2 FQGNSA.

The chain employs TRBV4-2 and TRBJ1-1; D is unresolved. V lost 1 base to trimming and J lost 5 bases, with 11 bases between them. In germline, CDR1 is LGHNA, CDR2 YNFKEQ. CDR3 size: 14 residues. CDR3 loop: CASSQVEGDTEAFF. As DNA, the CDR3 is TGTGCCAGCAGCCAAGTGGAGGGAGATACTGAAGCTTTCTTT.

The chain is built from TRBV25-1 and TRBJ2-5, with D perhaps matching TRBD1 (5 bases). The CDR3 consists of 18 residues. In germline, CDR1 is MGHDK, CDR2 SYGVNS. Trimming cost V 8 bases and J 1 base, with 26 bases left between them. The CDR3 reads CASSPMGSFGAVQETQYF. The CDR3 DNA sequence: TGTGCCAGCTCACCGATGGGTTCTTTTGGGGCAGTCCAAGAGACCCAGTACTTC.

This chain connects TRBV13 to TRBJ2-7, with 13 bases fitting TRBD2. The CDR3 extends over 15 amino acids. Germline CDR1 and CDR2: PRHDT and FYEKMQ (reference sequence). After removal of 5 bases from V and 7 bases from J, the junction contained 8 bases not matched to a gene. The CDR3 nucleotides are TGTGCCAGCAGCCGGACTAGCGGGAGTCATCGGGAGCAGTACTTC. Residues: CASSRTSGSHREQYF.

The chain couples TRBV27 to TRBJ2-1; D is possibly TRBD1 (5 bases). This CDR3 has 16 residues. Trimming shortened V by 6 bases and J by 5 bases, and 20 bases separated the two germline ends. Germline CDR1 MNHEY, CDR2 SMNVEV (reference sequence). The CDR3 sequence is CASSQNPAGHDNEQFF. The CDR3 region has the DNA TGTGCCAGCAGCCAAAACCCGGCAGGGCATGACAATGAGCAGTTCTTC.

This clonotype was counted only a few times. V and J are TRBV25-1 and TRBJ2-1, with D perhaps matching TRBD1 (5 bases). CDR3 length equals 15 residues. The germline CDR1 and CDR2 sequences are MGHDK and SYGVNS. V lost 4 bases and J 3 bases, leaving 13 bases between the germline ends. CDR3 bases: TGTGCCAGCAGTGGTCAGGGCCTCCTCTACAATGAGCAGTTCTTC. Protein sequence: CASSGQGLLYNEQFF. The full variable domain, completed using reference TRBV25-1 and TRBJ2-1, is EADIYQTPRYLVIGTGKKITLECSQTMGHDKMYWYQQDPGMELHLIHYSYGVNSTEKGDLSSESTVSRIRTEHFPLTLESARPSHTSQYLCASSGQGLLYNEQFFGPGTRLTVL.

This clonotype came up a few times. The V gene is TRBV6-6, the J gene TRBJ1-2; no clear D. V shed 2 bases and J shed 4 bases, with 11 bases lying between them. The germline CDR1 and CDR2 sequences are MNHNY and SVGAGI (reference sequence). CDR3 size: 14 residues. The CDR3 spells CASSYAGLLYGYTF. DNA of the CDR3: TGTGCCAGCAGTTACGCCGGACTTCTCTATGGCTACACCTTC.

Only a few counts were recorded for this clonotype. The gene calls are TRBV7-8 and TRBJ2-7, with 7 nucleotides matching TRBD1. This CDR3 is built from 15 residues. Germline CDR1 SGHVS, CDR2 FQNEAQ. With V trimmed by 0 bases and J by 8 bases, 10 bases remained unmatched. CDR3 residues: CASSLALKGDSQQYF. CDR3 nucleotides: TGTGCCAGCAGCTTAGCGCTAAAGGGGGACAGCCAGCAGTACTTC.

The chain recombines TRBV15 with TRBJ1-3; the D is unclear. Germline CDR1 is LNHNV and CDR2 is YYDKDF (reference sequence). CDR3 length equals 13 residues. V shed 6 bases and J shed 0 bases, with 6 bases lying between them. This chain's CDR3 is CATRSPSGNTIYF. CDR3 nucleotides: TGTGCCACCAGAAGCCCCTCTGGAAACACCATATATTTT.

This rearrangement joins TRBV27 to TRBJ2-5, with 7 bases identical to TRBD1. The CDR3 runs to 16 residues. Per germline, CDR1 MNHEY and CDR2 SMNVEV (reference sequence). The ends lost 5 bases at V and 5 bases at J; junction bases unmatched: 14. The CDR3 DNA sequence: TGTGCCAGCAGTACTCTCACGGGACAGCGTCTCGAGACCCAGTACTTC. Protein: CASSTLTGQRLETQYF.

The chain combines TRBV19 with TRBJ2-7; D unresolved. This CDR3 has 12 residues. Trimming took 11 bases from V and 6 from J, leaving 17 bases between them. The germline gives CDR1 LNHDA, CDR2 SQIVND (reference sequence). In DNA form, the CDR3 reads TGTGCCGACCGGTGGTGTATGGCCGAGCAGTACTTC. This sequence encodes CADRWCMAEQYF.

Written as DNA, the CDR3 is TGTGCCTGGACCCGAACAGGGATGAACACTGAAGCTTTCTTT. Its protein product is CAWTRTGMNTEAFF. The chain couples TRBV30 to TRBJ1-1, with D possibly matching TRBD1 (6 bases). The germline V gene has CDR1 GTSNPN and CDR2 SVGIG (reference sequence). V was clipped by 4 bases and J by 0 bases, with 12 bases between them. The CDR3 length is 14 residues.

This clonotype was seen more than once but under ten times. The rearrangement joins TRBV4-3 to TRBJ1-2; 7 bases match TRBD1. Germline V CDR1 and CDR2: LGHNA, YSLEER. The J segment lost 6 bases and the V segment lost 3 bases, leaving 7 bases of the junction unmatched. This CDR3 contains 14 residues. The CDR3 DNA sequence: TGCGCCAGCAGCCAGGGCGACAGGGTGGATGGCTACACCTTC. Translating it yields CASSQGDRVDGYTF.

The V and J genes are TRBV29-1 and TRBJ1-2, with D possibly matching TRBD1 (6 bases). Germline V gene sequence: CDR1 SQVTM, CDR2 ANQGSEA. The CDR3 covers 12 residues. V gave up 7 bases and J gave up 1 base, with 10 bases separating them. The CDR3 sequence is CSGGGGNYGYTF. CDR3 bases: TGCAGCGGCGGAGGGGGTAACTATGGCTACACCTTC.